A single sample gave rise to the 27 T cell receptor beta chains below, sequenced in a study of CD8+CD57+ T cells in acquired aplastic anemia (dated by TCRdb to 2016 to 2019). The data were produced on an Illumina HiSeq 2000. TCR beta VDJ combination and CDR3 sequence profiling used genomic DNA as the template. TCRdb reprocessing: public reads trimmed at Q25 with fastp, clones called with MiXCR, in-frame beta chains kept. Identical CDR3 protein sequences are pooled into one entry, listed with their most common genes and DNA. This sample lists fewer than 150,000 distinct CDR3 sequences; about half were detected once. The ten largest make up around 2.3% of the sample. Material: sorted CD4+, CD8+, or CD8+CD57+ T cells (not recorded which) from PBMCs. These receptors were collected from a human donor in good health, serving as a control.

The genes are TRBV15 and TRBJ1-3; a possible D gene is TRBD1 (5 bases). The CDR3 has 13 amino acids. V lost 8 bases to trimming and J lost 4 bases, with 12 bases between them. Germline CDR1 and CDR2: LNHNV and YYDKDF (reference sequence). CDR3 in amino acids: CATRAGIGNTIYF. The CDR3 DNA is TGTGCCACCCGAGCAGGGATCGGAAACACCATATATTTT.

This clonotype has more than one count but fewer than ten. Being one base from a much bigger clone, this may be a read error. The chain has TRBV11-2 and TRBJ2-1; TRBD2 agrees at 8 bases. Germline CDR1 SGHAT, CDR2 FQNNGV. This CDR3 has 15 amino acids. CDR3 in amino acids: CASSPRGAAYNEQLF. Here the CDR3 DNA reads TGTGCCAGCAGCCCGCGGGGGGCCGCCTACAATGAGCAGCTCTTC.

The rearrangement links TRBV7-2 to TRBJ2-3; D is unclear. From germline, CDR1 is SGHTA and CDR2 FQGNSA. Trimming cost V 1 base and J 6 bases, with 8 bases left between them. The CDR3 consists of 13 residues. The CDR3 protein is CASSLGSEDTQYF. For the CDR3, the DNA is TGTGCCAGCAGCTTAGGATCGGAGGATACGCAGTATTTT.

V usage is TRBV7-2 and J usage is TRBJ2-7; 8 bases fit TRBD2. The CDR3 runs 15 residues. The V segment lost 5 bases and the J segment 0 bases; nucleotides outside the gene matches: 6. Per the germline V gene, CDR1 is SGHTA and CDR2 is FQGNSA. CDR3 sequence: CASSPRLATSYEQYF. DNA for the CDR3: TGTGCCAGCAGCCCGAGACTAGCGACCTCCTACGAGCAGTACTTC.

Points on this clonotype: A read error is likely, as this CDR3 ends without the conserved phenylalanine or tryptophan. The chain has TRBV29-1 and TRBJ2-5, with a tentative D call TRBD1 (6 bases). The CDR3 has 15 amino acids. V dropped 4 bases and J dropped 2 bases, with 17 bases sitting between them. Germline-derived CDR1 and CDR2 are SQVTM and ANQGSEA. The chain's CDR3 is CSVGLLTGPQETQYL. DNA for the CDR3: TGCAGCGTTGGCCTCCTGACAGGACCGCAAGAGACCCAGTACCTC.

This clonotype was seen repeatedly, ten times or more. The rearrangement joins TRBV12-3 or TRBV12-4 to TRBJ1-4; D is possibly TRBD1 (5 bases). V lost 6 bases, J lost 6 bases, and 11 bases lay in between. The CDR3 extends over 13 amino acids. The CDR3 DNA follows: TGTGCCAGCAGCGGGACTTTGGATGAAAAACTGTTTTTT. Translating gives CASSGTLDEKLFF.

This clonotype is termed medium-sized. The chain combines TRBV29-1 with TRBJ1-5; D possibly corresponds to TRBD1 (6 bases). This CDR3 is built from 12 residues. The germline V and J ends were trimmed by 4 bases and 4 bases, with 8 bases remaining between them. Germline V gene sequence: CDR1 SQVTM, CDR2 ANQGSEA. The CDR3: CSVAGVNQPQHF. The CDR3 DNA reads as TGCAGCGTTGCAGGGGTTAATCAGCCCCAGCATTTT.

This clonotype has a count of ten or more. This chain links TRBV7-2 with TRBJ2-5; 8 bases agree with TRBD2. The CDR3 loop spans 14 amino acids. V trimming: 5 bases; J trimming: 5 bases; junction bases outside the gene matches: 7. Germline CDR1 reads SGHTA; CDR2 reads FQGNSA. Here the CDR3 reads CASSHSGAGETQYF. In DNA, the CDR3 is TGTGCCAGCAGCCATAGCGGGGCGGGCGAGACCCAGTACTTC.

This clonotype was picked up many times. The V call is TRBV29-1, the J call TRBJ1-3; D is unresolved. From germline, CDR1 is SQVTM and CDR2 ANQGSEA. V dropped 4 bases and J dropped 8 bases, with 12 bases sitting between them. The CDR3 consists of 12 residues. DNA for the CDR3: TGCAGCGTTGCTTCAGATGGGGACACCATATATTTT. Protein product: CSVASDGDTIYF.

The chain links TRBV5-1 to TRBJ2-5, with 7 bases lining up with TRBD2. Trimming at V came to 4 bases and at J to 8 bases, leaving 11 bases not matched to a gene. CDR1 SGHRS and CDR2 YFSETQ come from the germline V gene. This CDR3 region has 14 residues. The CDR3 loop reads CASSLLLTSDTQYF. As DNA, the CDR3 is TGCGCCAGCAGCCTGCTATTAACTAGCGACACCCAGTACTTC.

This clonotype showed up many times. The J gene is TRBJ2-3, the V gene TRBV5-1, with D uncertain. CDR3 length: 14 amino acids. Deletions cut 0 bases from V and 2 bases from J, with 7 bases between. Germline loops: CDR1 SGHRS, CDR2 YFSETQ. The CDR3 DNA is TGCGCCAGCAGCTTGGAATCTCCCACAGATACGCAGTATTTT. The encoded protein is CASSLESPTDTQYF.

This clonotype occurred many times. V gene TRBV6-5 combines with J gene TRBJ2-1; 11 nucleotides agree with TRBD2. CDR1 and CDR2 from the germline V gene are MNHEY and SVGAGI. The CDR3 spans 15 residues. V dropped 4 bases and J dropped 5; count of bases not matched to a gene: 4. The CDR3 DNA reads TGTGCCAGCAGTTCGTTAGCGGGGGGGAACAATGAGCAGTTCTTC. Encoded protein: CASSSLAGGNNEQFF.

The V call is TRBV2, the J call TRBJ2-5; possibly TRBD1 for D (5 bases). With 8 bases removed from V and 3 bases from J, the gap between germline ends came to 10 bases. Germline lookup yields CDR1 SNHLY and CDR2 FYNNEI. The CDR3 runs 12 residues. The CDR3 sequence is CASGAAKETQYF. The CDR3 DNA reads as TGTGCCAGCGGGGCCGCTAAAGAGACCCAGTACTTC.

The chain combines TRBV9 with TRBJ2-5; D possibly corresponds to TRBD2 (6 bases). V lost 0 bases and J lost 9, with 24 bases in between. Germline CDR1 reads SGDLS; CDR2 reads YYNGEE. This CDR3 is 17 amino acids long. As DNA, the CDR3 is TGTGCCAGCAGCGTAGCTGGGGGTTTGGGTAGCTGGGAGGCCCAGTACTTC. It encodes CASSVAGGLGSWEAQYF.

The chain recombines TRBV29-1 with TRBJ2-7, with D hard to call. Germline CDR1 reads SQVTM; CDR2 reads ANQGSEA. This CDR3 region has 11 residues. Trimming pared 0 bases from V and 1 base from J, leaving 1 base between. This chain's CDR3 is CSVEESYEQYV. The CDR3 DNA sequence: TGCAGCGTTGAAGAGTCCTACGAGCAGTACGTC.

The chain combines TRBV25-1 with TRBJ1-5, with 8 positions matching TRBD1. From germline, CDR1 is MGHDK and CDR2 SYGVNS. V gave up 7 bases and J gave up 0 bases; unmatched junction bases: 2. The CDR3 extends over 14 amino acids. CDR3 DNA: TGTGCCAGCATGGGACAGGATAGCAATCAGCCCCAGCATTTT. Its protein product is CASMGQDSNQPQHF. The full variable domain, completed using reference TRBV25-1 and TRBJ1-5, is EADIYQTPRYLVIGTGKKITLECSQTMGHDKMYWYQQDPGMELHLIHYSYGVNSTEKGDLSSESTVSRIRTEHFPLTLESARPSHTSQYLCASMGQDSNQPQHFGDGTRLSIL.

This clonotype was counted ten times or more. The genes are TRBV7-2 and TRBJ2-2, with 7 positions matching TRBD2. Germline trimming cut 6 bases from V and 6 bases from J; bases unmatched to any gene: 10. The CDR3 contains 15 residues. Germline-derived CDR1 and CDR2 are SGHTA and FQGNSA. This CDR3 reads CASRPSGGGAGELFF. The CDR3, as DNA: TGTGCCAGCAGACCGTCTGGGGGGGGGGCCGGGGAGCTGTTTTTT.

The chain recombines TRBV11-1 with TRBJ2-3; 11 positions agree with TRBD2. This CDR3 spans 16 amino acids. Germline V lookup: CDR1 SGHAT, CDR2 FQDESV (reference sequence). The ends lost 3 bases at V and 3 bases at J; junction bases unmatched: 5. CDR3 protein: CASSLKSSGGTDTQYF. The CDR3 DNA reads TGTGCCAGCAGCTTGAAGTCTAGCGGGGGGACAGATACGCAGTATTTT.

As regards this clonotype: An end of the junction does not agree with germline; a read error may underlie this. CDR3 sequence: CASSVATKRRATGTQYF. The CDR3, as DNA: TGTGCCAGCAGCGTAGCTACGAAGCGGAGGGCCACAGGTACGCAGTATTTT. This rearrangement joins TRBV9 to TRBJ2-3; TRBD2 is a possible D gene (6 bases). The CDR3 is 17 amino acids. Germline CDR1 SGDLS, CDR2 YYNGEE.

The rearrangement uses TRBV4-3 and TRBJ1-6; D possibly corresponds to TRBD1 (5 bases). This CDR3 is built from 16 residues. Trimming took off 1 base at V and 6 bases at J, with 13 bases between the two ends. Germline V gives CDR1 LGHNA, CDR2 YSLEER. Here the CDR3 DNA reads TGCGCCAGCAGCCAAGGGGCAGGGCGGATTAATTCACCCCTCCACTTT. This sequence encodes CASSQGAGRINSPLHF.

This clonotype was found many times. CDR3 amino acids: CASSLEANTEAFF. The CDR3 bases are TGTGCCAGCAGTTTAGAGGCGAACACTGAAGCTTTCTTT. The V call is TRBV12-3 or TRBV12-4, the J call TRBJ1-1; D is ambiguous. This CDR3 is 13 amino acids long. V was shortened by 1 base and J by 1 base, with 4 bases between the two germline ends.

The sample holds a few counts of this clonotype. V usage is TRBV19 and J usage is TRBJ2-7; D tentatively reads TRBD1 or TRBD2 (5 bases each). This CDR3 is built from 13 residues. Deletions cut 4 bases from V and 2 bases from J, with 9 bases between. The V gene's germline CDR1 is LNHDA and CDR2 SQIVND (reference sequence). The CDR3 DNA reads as TGTGCCAGTAGTAGGGACCAGGCCTACGAGCAGTACTTC. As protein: CASSRDQAYEQYF.

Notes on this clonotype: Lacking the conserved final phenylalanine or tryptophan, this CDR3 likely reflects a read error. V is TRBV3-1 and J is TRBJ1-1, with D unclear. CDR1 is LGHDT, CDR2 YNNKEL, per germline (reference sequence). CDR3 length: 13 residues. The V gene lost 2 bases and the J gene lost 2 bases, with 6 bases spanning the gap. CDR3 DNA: TGTGCCAGCAGCCAACCATACAACACTGAAGCTTTCCTT. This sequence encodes CASSQPYNTEAFL.

The chain's CDR3 is CASSLRAGGAFF. CDR3 bases: TGTGCCAGCAGCTTACGGGCAGGGGGAGCTTTCTTT. The gene calls are TRBV7-8 and TRBJ1-1, with 7 bases aligning to TRBD1. With 2 bases clipped from V and 10 bases from J, the junction kept 4 bases outside the gene matches. Per germline, CDR1 SGHVS and CDR2 FQNEAQ. This CDR3 contains 12 residues.

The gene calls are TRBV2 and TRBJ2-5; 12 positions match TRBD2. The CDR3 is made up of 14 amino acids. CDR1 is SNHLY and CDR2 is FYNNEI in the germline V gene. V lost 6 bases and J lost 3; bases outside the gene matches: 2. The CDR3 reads CASSTSGGKETQYF. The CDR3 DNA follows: TGTGCCAGCAGCACTAGCGGGGGGAAAGAGACCCAGTACTTC. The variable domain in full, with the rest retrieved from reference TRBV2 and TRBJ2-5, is EPEVTQTPSHQVTQMGQEVILRCVPISNHLYFYWYRQILGQKVEFLVSFYNNEISEKSEIFDDQFSVERPDGSNFTLKIRSTKLEDSAMYFCASSTSGGKETQYFGPGTRLLVL.

CDR3 bases: TGTGCCAGCAGTTACGTGGGGGATACGCAGTATTTT. This codes for CASSYVGDTQYF. The chain employs TRBV25-1 and TRBJ2-3; D ambiguous. The germline V gene has CDR1 MGHDK and CDR2 SYGVNS. Trimming stripped 5 bases from V and 6 bases from J, with 9 bases between. The CDR3 runs to 12 residues.

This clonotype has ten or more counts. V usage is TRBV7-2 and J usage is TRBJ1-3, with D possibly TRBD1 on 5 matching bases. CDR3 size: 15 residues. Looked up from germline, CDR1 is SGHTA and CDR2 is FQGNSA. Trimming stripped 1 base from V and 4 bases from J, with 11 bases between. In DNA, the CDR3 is TGTGCCAGCAGCTTAGAGGGGCCGGGAGGAAACACCATATATTTT. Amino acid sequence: CASSLEGPGGNTIYF.